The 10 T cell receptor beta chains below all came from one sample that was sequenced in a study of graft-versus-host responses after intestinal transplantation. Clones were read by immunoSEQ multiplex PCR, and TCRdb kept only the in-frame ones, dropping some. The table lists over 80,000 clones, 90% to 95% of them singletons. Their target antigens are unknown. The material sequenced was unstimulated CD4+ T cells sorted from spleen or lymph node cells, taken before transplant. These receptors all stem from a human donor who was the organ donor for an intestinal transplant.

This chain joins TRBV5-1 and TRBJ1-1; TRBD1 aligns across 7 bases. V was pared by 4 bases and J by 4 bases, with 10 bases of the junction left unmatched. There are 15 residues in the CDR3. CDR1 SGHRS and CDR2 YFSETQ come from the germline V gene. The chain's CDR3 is CASSHRGLDVTEAFF. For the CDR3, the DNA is TGCGCCAGCAGCCACAGGGGACTTGACGTCACTGAAGCTTTCTTT.

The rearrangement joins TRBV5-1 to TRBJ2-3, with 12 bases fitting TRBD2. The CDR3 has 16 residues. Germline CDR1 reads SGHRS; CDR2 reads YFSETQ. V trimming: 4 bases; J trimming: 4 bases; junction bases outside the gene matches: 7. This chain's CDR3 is CASSPPLAGGADTQYF. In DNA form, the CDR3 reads TGCGCCAGCAGCCCCCCCCTAGCGGGGGGGGCAGATACGCAGTATTTT.

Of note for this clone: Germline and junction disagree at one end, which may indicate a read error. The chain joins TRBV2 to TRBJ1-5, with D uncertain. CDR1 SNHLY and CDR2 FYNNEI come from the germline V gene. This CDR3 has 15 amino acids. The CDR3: CASNERGSGNQPQHF. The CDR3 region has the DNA TGTGCCAGCAATGAACGAGGGTCGGGCAATCAGCCCCAGCATTTT.

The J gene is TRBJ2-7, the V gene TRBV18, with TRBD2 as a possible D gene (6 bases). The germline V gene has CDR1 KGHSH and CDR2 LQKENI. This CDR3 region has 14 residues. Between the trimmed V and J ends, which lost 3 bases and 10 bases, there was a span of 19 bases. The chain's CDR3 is CASSPTLTSTEQYF. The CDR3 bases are TGTGCCAGCTCACCTACTCTGACTAGTACGGAACAGTACTTC. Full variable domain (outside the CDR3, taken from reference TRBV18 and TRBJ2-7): NAGVMQNPRHLVRRRGQEARLRCSPMKGHSHVYWYRQLPEEGLKFMVYLQKENIIDESGMPKERFSAEFPKEGPSILRIQQVVRGDSAAYFCASSPTLTSTEQYFGPGTRLTVT.

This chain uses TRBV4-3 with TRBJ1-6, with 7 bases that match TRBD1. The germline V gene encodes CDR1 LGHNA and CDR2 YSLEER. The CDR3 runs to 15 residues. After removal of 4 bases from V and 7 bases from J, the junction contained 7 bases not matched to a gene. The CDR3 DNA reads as TGCGCCAGCAGCCCAACCGGGACAGACAATTCACCCCTCCACTTT. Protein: CASSPTGTDNSPLHF.

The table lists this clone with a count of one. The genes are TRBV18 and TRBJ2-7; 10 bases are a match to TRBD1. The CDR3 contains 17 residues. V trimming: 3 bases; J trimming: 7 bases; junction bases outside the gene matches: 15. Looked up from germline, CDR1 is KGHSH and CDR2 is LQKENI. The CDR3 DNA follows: TGTGCCAGCTCACCGACGCCTGGGGGACAGGGGAGTGGGGAGCAGTACTTC. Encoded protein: CASSPTPGGQGSGEQYF. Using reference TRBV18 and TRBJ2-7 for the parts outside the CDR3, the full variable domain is NAGVMQNPRHLVRRRGQEARLRCSPMKGHSHVYWYRQLPEEGLKFMVYLQKENIIDESGMPKERFSAEFPKEGPSILRIQQVVRGDSAAYFCASSPTPGGQGSGEQYFGPGTRLTVT.

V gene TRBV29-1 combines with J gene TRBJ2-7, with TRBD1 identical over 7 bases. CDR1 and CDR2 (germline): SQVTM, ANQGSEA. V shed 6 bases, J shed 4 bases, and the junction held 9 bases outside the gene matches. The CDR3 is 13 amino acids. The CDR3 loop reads CSVARGTLYEQYF. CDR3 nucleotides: TGCAGCGTCGCCAGGGGGACCCTATACGAGCAGTACTTC.

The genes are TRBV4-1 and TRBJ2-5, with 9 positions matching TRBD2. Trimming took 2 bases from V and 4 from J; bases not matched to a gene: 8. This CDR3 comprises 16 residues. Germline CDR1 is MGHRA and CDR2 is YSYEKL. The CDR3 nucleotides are TGCGCCAGCAGCCAATCAATAGCGGGGGCCGGAGAGACCCAGTACTTC. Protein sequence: CASSQSIAGAGETQYF.

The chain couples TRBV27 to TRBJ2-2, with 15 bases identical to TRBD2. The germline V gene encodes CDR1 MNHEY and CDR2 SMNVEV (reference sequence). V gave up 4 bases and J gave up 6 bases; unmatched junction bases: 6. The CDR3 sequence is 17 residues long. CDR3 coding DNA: TGTGCCAGCAGTTGGACCGGACTAGCGGGGGGGCCCGGGGAGCTGTTTTTT. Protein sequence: CASSWTGLAGGPGELFF.

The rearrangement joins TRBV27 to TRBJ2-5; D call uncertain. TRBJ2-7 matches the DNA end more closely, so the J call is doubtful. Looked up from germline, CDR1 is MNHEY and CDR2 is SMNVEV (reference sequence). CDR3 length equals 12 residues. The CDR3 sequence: CASSLSLYEQYF. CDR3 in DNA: TGTGCCAGCAGTTTAAGTCTCTACGAGCAGTACTTC.